This passage covers 20 T cell receptor beta chains from one sample sequenced in a study of regulatory T cells in long-lasting Graves disease. Regarding time point: newly diagnosed GD, antithyroid drugs for less than 3 months. Generation of the TCR library employed RNA extracted from PBMCs. TCR beta libraries were built with iRepertoire HTBI primers and Arm-PCR of CDR3 regions. TCRdb reprocessed the multiplex PCR reads with MiXCR, giving one entry per CDR3 protein. The data contain 620,000 or so distinct CDR3 sequences, roughly 16% of them singletons. These data also formed part of another study, on T cells in Graves' hyperthyroidism and ophthalmopathy.

The source material was peripheral blood mononuclear cells (PBMCs), sampled at new diagnosis, from a patient treated with antithyroid drugs. Source of these receptors: a woman in her twenties or thirties with Graves disease.

The chain has TRBV9 and TRBJ2-7; a weak D match, TRBD2 (5 bases). There are 16 residues in the CDR3. Germline CDR1 is SGDLS and CDR2 is YYNGEE. The V end was cut by 3 bases, the J end by 0 bases, with 16 bases between. DNA for the CDR3: TGTGCCAGCAGCGCCTTCCCACTAGGCAGCTCCTACGAGCAGTACTTC. It codes for CASSAFPLGSSYEQYF.

This clonotype was observed a handful of times. This chain connects TRBV4-1 to TRBJ1-2, with 7 bases aligning to TRBD1. This CDR3 region has 13 residues. Per the germline V gene, CDR1 is MGHRA and CDR2 is YSYEKL. Germline trimming cut 3 bases from V and 7 bases from J; bases unmatched to any gene: 5. In DNA form, the CDR3 reads TGCGCCAGCAGCCAGACAGGGTTTTTTGGCTACACCTTC. It translates to CASSQTGFFGYTF.

The chain combines TRBV18 with TRBJ1-1, with D possibly matching TRBD1 (5 bases). CDR1 and CDR2 (germline): KGHSH, LQKENI. This CDR3 is 13 amino acids long. The V and J ends lost 3 bases and 11 bases respectively, with 16 bases between them. The CDR3 DNA reads as TGTGCCAGCTCACCTACGGGGGATCAAGTGGCTTTCTTT. Translating it yields CASSPTGDQVAFF.

V gene TRBV7-3 combines with J gene TRBJ2-3; D tentatively reads TRBD1 or TRBD2 (6 bases each). V lost 4 bases and J 5 bases, leaving 19 bases between the germline ends. Per germline, CDR1 SGHTA and CDR2 FQGTGA. This CDR3 has 16 residues. CDR3 DNA: TGTGCCAGCAGCTCATACCCTAGGGGGAGGAGAGATACGCAGTATTTT. The encoded protein is CASSSYPRGRRDTQYF.

The chain recombines TRBV20-1 with TRBJ2-1, with 7 bases matching TRBD1. Trimming cost V 5 bases and J 9 bases; bases outside gene matches: 13. Germline assignment: CDR1 DFQATT and CDR2 SNEGSKA (reference sequence). CDR3 length: 14 amino acids. The CDR3 DNA sequence: TGCAGTGCTGGGGACAGCTCGAAGGGCGTTGAGCAGTTCTTC. Residues: CSAGDSSKGVEQFF.

The chain has TRBV6-9 and TRBJ2-1, with TRBD1 matching over 9 bases. Germline V gives CDR1 MNHGY, CDR2 SVAAGI. V shed 3 bases and J 9 bases; nucleotides not matched to a gene: 9. The CDR3 is 15 residues long. In DNA form, the CDR3 reads TGTGCCAGCAGTTACTCCGGGACAGGGTTCGGTGAGCAGTTCTTC. This codes for CASSYSGTGFGEQFF.

Only a few counts were recorded for this clonotype. This rearrangement joins TRBV30 to TRBJ2-1; 8 bases line up with TRBD2. The CDR3 runs 16 residues. Unmatched junction bases numbered 7, after V lost 2 bases and J lost 1 base. The germline V gene encodes CDR1 GTSNPN and CDR2 SVGIG (reference sequence). This CDR3 reads CAWSTYGGASYNEQFF. The CDR3 DNA is TGTGCCTGGAGTACCTACGGGGGGGCGTCCTACAATGAGCAGTTCTTC.

V is TRBV6-1 and J is TRBJ1-1, with 9 bases aligning to TRBD1. J lost 11 bases, V lost 10 bases, and 11 bases had no gene match. Germline V gene sequence: CDR1 MNHNS, CDR2 SASEGT. This CDR3 is built from 12 residues. The CDR3 sequence: CATEAQGALAFF. For the CDR3, the DNA is TGTGCCACCGAAGCACAGGGGGCATTGGCTTTCTTT.

This rearrangement joins TRBV5-4 to TRBJ2-5; 7 bases line up with TRBD2. Unmatched junction bases numbered 10, after V lost 9 bases and J lost 5 bases. CDR1 and CDR2 (germline): SGHNT, YYREEE (reference sequence). The CDR3 is made up of 13 amino acids. CDR3 DNA sequence: TGTGCCACCACCGCGGGAGTTCGGGAGACCCAGTACTTC. Translated: CATTAGVRETQYF.

Ten or more counts support this clonotype. The V and J genes are TRBV28 and TRBJ2-7; D remains unclear. Germline loops: CDR1 MDHEN, CDR2 SYDVKM. The CDR3 loop spans 12 amino acids. The ends were cut back, 8 bases at V and 4 bases at J, with 12 bases in the middle. CDR3 amino acids: CASRVLGYEQYF. As DNA, the CDR3 is TGTGCCAGCCGGGTTTTGGGATACGAGCAGTACTTC.

A remark on this clonotype: It may be a read error: a sequence one base away is much more abundant. The CDR3 does not end in the conserved phenylalanine or tryptophan, so this is likely a read error. The chain carries TRBV28 and TRBJ2-7; TRBD2 agrees at 12 bases. This CDR3 comprises 16 residues. V shed 6 bases, J shed 0 bases, and the junction held 6 bases outside the gene matches. CDR1 and CDR2 (germline): MDHEN, SYDVKM. Here the CDR3 reads CASSPLTSGGSYEQYS. CDR3 nucleotides: TGTGCCAGCAGCCCTTTGACTAGCGGGGGCTCCTACGAGCAGTACTCC.

This clonotype was detected many times. The chain carries TRBV28 and TRBJ2-2; TRBD2 matches 10 bases. Germline V gene lookup returns CDR1 MDHEN and CDR2 SYDVKM. With 5 bases clipped from V and 6 bases from J, the junction kept 12 bases outside the gene matches. This CDR3 region has 17 residues. The DNA of the CDR3 is TGTGCCAGCAGTCCCCCCCCGGCTAGCGGGAGTTCCGGGGAGCTGTTTTTT. This sequence encodes CASSPPPASGSSGELFF.

The rearrangement links TRBV30 to TRBJ1-2; a weak D match, TRBD1 (5 bases). The germline gives CDR1 GTSNPN, CDR2 SVGIG (reference sequence). CDR3 length: 14 amino acids. The V and J ends lost 5 bases and 2 bases respectively, with 15 bases between them. CDR3 DNA sequence: TGTGCCTGGCCCGGGACCGCTCCGAACTATGGCTACACCTTC. Its translation: CAWPGTAPNYGYTF.

This clonotype has just a few counts. The V gene is TRBV5-4, the J gene TRBJ2-7; 8 bases are a match to TRBD2. The CDR3 contains 16 residues. V shed 6 bases and J 6 bases; nucleotides not matched to a gene: 17. Germline CDR1 SGHNT, CDR2 YYREEE (reference sequence). In DNA, the CDR3 is TGTGCCAGCAAATCCGGGGGGAGCGGGAGCATTCTCGAGCAGTACTTC. Translating gives CASKSGGSGSILEQYF.

The chain employs TRBV9 and TRBJ2-3, with unresolved D. Near its end, the DNA agrees better with TRBJ1-5, so the J call may be wrong. The germline V gene has CDR1 SGDLS and CDR2 YYNGEE. This CDR3 region has 14 residues. CDR3: CASSVSRSTDTQHF. The CDR3 DNA follows: TGTGCCAGCAGCGTAAGCCGTAGCACAGATACGCAGCATTTT.

This clonotype was seen ten or more times. The V and J genes are TRBV2 and TRBJ2-3; the match to TRBD2 covers 7 bases. Germline assignment: CDR1 SNHLY and CDR2 FYNNEI. The junction had 9 bases not matched to a gene; V was cut back by 11 bases and J by 4 bases. The CDR3 is made up of 13 amino acids. The CDR3 sequence is CAGGGRTPDTQYF. The CDR3 nucleotides read TGTGCCGGTGGCGGGAGAACCCCAGATACGCAGTATTTT.

In its sample, this clonotype was seen many times. The V call is TRBV11-2, the J call TRBJ2-3; TRBD1 aligns across 9 bases. The CDR3 runs to 16 residues. CDR1 is SGHAT, CDR2 FQNNGV, per germline. With V trimmed by 3 bases and J by 3 bases, 7 bases remained unmatched. The DNA for the CDR3 is TGTGCCAGCAGCTTCGGGACAGGGATAACAACAGATACGCAGTATTTT. As protein: CASSFGTGITTDTQYF.

This clonotype was seen at least ten times. The chain recombines TRBV30 with TRBJ2-7; D call uncertain. V was pared by 1 base and J by 5 bases, with 3 bases between. The CDR3 totals 10 residues. The V gene's germline CDR1 is GTSNPN and CDR2 SVGIG (reference sequence). This CDR3 is CAWSAHEQYF. The CDR3 nucleotides read TGTGCCTGGAGTGCCCACGAGCAGTACTTC. The complete variable domain, with remaining parts taken from reference TRBV30 and TRBJ2-7, reads SQTIHQWPATLVQPVGSPLSLECTVEGTSNPNLYWYRQAAGRGLQLLFYSVGIGQISSEVPQNLSASRPQDRQFILSSKKLLLSDSGFYLCAWSAHEQYFGPGTRLTVT.

This clonotype has a count of ten or more. The chain recombines TRBV11-2 with TRBJ2-5; D is unclear. Germline V gene lookup returns CDR1 SGHAT and CDR2 FQNNGV. With 1 base removed from V and 7 bases from J, the gap between germline ends came to 13 bases. The length of the CDR3 is 14 residues. CDR3 region: CASSLVGQLGTQYF. DNA of the CDR3: TGTGCCAGCAGCTTAGTAGGTCAACTGGGGACCCAGTACTTC.

This clonotype was detected only a few times. The chain uses TRBV20-1 and TRBJ2-2; D perhaps matches TRBD1 (6 bases). The CDR3 covers 14 residues. Germline loops: CDR1 DFQATT, CDR2 SNEGSKA (reference sequence). Trimming stripped 3 bases from V and 4 bases from J, with 12 bases between. The CDR3 nucleotides read TGCAGTGCTAGTGGGGGCTCAAGCACCGGGGAGCTGTTTTTT. Amino acids: CSASGGSSTGELFF.